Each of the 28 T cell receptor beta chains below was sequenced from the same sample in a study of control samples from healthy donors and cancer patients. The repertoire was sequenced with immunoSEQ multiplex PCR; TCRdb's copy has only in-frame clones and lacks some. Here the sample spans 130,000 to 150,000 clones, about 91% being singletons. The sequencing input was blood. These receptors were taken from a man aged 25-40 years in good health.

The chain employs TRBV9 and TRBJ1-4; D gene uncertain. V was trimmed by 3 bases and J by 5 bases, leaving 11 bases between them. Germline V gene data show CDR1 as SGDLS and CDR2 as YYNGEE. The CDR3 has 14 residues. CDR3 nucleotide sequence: TGTGCCAGCAGCGCCAGACAAGGCAATGAAAAACTGTTTTTT. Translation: CASSARQGNEKLFF.

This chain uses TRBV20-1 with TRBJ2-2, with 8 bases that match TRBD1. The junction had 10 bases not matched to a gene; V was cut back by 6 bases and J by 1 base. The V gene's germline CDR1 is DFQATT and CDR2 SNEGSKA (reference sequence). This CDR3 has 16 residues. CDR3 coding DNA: TGCAGTGCAAGTCGGACAGGGAACCAGAACACCGGGGAGCTGTTTTTT. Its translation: CSASRTGNQNTGELFF.

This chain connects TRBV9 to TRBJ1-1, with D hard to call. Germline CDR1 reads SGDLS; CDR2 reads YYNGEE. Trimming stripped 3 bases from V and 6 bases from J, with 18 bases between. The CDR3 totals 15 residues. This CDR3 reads CASSEDQTGWSEAFF. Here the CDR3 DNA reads TGTGCCAGCAGCGAGGACCAGACTGGGTGGTCTGAAGCTTTCTTT.

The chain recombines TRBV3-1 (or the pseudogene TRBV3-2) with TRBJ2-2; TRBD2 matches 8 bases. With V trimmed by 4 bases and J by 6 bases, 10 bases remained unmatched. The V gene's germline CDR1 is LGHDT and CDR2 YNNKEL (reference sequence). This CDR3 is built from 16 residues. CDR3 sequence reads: CASSPTGGSSPGELFF. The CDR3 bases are TGTGCCAGCAGCCCCACGGGGGGGAGTTCCCCCGGGGAGCTGTTTTTT.

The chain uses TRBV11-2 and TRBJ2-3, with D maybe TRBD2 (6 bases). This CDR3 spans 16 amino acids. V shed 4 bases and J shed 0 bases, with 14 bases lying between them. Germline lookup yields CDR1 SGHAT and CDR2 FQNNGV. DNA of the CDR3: TGTGCCAGCAGCTCATTGCGGGGACTCAGCACAGATACGCAGTATTTT. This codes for CASSSLRGLSTDTQYF.

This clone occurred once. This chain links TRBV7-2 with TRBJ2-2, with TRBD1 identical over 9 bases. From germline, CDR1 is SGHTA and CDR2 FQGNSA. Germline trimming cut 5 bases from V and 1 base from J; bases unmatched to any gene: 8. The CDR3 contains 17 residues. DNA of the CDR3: TGTGCCAGCAGCACTACGGGGACAGGGAGGAACACCGGGGAGCTGTTTTTT. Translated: CASSTTGTGRNTGELFF.

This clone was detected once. The DNA of the CDR3 is TGTGCCAGCAGTTACGTGGGCGGGGACGAGCAGTACTTC. Residues: CASSYVGGDEQYF. The chain has TRBV6-5 and TRBJ2-7; D may be TRBD2 (6 bases). Trimming shortened V by 2 bases and J by 5 bases, and 10 bases separated the two germline ends. Germline CDR1 MNHEY, CDR2 SVGAGI. The CDR3 is 13 amino acids.

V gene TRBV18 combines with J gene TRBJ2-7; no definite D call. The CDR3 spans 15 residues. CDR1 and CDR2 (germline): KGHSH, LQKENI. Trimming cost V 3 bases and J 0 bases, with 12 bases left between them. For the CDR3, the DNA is TGTGCCAGCTCACCTCTCGGTTATAGCTCCTACGAGCAGTACTTC. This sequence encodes CASSPLGYSSYEQYF.

CDR3 nucleotide sequence: TGTGCCAGCAGAGACACGTCTTGGGGGACTGAAGCTTTCTTT. Its translation: CASRDTSWGTEAFF. This chain connects TRBV6-4 to TRBJ1-1, with a weak D call TRBD1 (5 bases). The CDR3 runs 14 residues. Trimming left V 6 bases short and J 5 bases short, with 16 bases between. Germline CDR1 reads MRHNA; CDR2 reads SNTAGT.

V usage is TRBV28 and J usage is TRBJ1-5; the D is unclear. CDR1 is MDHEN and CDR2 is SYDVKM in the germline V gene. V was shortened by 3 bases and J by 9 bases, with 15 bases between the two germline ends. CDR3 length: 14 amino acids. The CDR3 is CASSFAGPQWPQHF. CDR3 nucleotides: TGTGCCAGCAGTTTTGCAGGCCCTCAGTGGCCCCAGCATTTT.

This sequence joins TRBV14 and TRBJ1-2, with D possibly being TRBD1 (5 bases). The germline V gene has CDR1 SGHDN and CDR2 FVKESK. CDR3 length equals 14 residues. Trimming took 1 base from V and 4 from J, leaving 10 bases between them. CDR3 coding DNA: TGTGCCAGCAGCCAAGCCGGGACGGTCTATGGCTACACCTTC. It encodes CASSQAGTVYGYTF.

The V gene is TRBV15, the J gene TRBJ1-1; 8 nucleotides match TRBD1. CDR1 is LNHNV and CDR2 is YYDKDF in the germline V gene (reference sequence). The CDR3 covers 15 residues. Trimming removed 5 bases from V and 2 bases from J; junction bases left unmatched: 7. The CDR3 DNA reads TGTGCCACCAGCCCCAGGGGACAGGCTAACACTGAAGCTTTCTTT. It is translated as CATSPRGQANTEAFF.

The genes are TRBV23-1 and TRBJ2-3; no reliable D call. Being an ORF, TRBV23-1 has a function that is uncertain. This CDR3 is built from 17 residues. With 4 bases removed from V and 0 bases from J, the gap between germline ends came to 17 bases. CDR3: CASSLFHRTPSTDTQYF. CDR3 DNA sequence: TGCGCCAGCAGTCTATTCCACCGAACCCCTAGCACAGATACGCAGTATTTT.

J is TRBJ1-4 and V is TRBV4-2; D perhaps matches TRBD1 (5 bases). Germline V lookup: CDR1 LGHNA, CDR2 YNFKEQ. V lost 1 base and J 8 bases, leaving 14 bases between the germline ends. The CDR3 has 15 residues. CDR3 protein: CASSQVGSGNEKLFF. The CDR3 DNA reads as TGTGCCAGCAGCCAAGTAGGGTCAGGGAACGAAAAACTGTTTTTT.

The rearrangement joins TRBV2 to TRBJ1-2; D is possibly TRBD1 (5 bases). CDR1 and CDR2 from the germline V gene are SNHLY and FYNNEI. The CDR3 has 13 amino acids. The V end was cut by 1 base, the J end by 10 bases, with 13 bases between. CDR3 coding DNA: TGTGCCAGCAGTGAAGTCGAGGGGCCCTACTACACCTTC. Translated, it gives CASSEVEGPYYTF.

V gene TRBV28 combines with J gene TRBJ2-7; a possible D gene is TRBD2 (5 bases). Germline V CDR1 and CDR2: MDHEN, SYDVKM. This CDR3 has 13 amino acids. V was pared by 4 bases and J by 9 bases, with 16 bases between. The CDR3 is CASSSPGRGAQYF. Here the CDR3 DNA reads TGTGCCAGCAGTTCCCCCGGTCGGGGAGCGCAGTACTTC.

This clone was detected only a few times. DNA for the CDR3: TGTGCCAGCTCAACAGGCCTCAATCAGCCCCAGCATTTT. Translation gives CASSTGLNQPQHF. The V and J genes are TRBV18 and TRBJ1-5; weak D call: TRBD1 (5 bases). CDR1 KGHSH and CDR2 LQKENI come from the germline V gene. The CDR3 loop spans 13 amino acids. V was cut by 5 bases and J by 3 bases, with 8 bases left in between.

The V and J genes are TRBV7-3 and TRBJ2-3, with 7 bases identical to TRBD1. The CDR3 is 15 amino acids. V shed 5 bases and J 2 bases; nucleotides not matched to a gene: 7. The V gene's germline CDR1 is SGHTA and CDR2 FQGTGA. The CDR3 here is CASSLTGTVTDTQYF. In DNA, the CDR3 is TGTGCCAGCAGCCTTACGGGGACAGTCACAGATACGCAGTATTTT. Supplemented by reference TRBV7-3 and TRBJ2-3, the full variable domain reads GAGVSQTPSNKVTEKGKYVELRCDPISGHTALYWYRQSLGQGPEFLIYFQGTGAADDSGLPNDRFFAVRPEGSVSTLKIQRTERGDSAVYLCASSLTGTVTDTQYFGPGTRLTVL.

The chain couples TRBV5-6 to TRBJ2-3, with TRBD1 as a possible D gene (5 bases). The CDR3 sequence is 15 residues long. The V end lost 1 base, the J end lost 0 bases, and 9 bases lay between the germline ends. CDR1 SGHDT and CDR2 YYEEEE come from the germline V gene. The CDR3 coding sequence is TGTGCCAGCAGCTTGCGACAGTTTAGCACAGATACGCAGTATTTT. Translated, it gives CASSLRQFSTDTQYF. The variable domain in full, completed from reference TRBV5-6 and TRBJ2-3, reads DAGVTQSPTHLIKTRGQQVTLRCSPKSGHDTVSWYQQALGQGPQFIFQYYEEEERQRGNFPDRFSGHQFPNYSSELNVNALLLGDSALYLCASSLRQFSTDTQYFGPGTRLTVL.

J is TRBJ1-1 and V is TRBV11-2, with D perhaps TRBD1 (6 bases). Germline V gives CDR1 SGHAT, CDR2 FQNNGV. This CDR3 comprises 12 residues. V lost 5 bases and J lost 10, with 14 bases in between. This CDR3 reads CASSLIGRGAFF. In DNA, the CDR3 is TGTGCCAGCAGCCTTATAGGCAGGGGAGCTTTCTTT. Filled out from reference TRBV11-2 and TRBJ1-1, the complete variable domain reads EAGVAQSPRYKIIEKRQSVAFWCNPISGHATLYWYQQILGQGPKLLIQFQNNGVVDDSQLPKDRFSAERLKGVDSTLKIQPAKLEDSAVYLCASSLIGRGAFFGQGTRLTVV.

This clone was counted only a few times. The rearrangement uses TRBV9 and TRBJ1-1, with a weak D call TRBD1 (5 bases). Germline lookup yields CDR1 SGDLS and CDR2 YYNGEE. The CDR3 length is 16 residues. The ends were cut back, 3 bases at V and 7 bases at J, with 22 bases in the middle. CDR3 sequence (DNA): TGTGCCAGCAGCGGGGTCCTTGATGGGGGGAGTGATGAAGCTTTCTTT. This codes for CASSGVLDGGSDEAFF.

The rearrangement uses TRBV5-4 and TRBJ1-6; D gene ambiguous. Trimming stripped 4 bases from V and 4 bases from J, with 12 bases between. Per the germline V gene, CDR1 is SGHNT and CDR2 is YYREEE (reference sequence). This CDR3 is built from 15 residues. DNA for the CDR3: TGTGCCAGCAGCCCTACCCCCTCGTATAATTCACCCCTCCACTTT. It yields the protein CASSPTPSYNSPLHF.

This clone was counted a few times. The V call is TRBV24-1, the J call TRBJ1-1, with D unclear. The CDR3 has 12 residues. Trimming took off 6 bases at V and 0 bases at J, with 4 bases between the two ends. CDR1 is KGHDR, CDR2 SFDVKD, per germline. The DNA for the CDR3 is TGTGCCACCAGTCCAGTGAACACTGAAGCTTTCTTT. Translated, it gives CATSPVNTEAFF.

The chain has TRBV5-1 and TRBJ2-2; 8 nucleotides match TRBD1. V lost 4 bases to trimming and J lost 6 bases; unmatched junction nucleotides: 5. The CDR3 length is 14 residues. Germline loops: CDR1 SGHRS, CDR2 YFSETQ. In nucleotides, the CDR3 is TGCGCCAGCAGCGGGATGACAGGGGCCGGGGAGCTGTTTTTT. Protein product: CASSGMTGAGELFF.

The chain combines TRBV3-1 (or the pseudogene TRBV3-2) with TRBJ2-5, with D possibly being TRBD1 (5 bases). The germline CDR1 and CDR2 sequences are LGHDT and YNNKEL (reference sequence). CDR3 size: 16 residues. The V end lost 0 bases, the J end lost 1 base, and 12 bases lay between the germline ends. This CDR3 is CASSQELSRVQETQYF. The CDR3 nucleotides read TGTGCCAGCAGCCAAGAGCTTTCCAGGGTCCAAGAGACCCAGTACTTC.

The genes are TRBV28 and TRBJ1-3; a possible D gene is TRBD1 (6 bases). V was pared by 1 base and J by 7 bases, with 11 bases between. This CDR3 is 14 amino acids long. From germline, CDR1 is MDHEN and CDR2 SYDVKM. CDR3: CASSLSRGGNTIYF. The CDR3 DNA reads TGTGCCAGCAGTTTATCCAGGGGAGGGAACACCATATATTTT.

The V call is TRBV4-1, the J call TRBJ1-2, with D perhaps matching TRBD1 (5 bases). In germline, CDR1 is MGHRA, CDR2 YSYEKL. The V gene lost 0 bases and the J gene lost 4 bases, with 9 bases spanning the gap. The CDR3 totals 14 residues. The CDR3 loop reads CASSQDGGSYGYTF. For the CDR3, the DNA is TGCGCCAGCAGCCAAGATGGGGGTAGCTATGGCTACACCTTC.

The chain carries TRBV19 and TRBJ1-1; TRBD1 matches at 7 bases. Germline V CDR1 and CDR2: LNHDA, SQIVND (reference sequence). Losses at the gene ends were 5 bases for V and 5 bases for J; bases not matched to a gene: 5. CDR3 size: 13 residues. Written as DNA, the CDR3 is TGTGCCAGTAGTGAAGACAGGGAAACTGAAGCTTTCTTT. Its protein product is CASSEDRETEAFF.